This T cell receptor beta chain derives from a study of tumor-infiltrating lymphocytes in primary liver carcinoma. Study overall: Surgeons resected the patients' primary liver carcinomas.

TCR beta cDNA was prepared out of 500 ng total RNA by means of a constant-region primer. Nested multiplex PCR, run for three rounds with slightly modified ARM-PCR, yielded TCR beta libraries. The opening two PCR rounds, around 10 cycles each, paired TRBV1-TRBV30 forward primers with a C-beta reverse primer. TCRdb reanalysed the multiplex PCR reads using MiXCR and keeps one entry per CDR3 protein. Among approximately 330,000 distinct CDR3 sequences listed, 65% were seen once. Study outcomes and limitations: In tumor-adjacent and tumor-blood pairs, overlap was lower than in tumor region pairs.

Comments on this clonotype: Antigen: not known.

Germline CDR1 reads KGHDR; CDR2 reads SFDVKD. This CDR3 comprises 15 residues. Trimming pared 1 base from V and 0 bases from J, leaving 7 bases between. Extraction also yielded germline DNA, while blood RNA was obtained from unsorted whole blood. Presurgery, 4 to 4.5 milliliters of peripheral blood were collected. This clonotype originated in a man between 40 and 49 years old with primary liver carcinoma and hepatitis B virus infection. The sample comprised peripheral blood. The chain uses TRBV24-1 and TRBJ2-3; D uncertain. The CDR3 DNA sequence: TGTGCCACCAGTGATTTTGGCTCTAGCACAGATACGCAGTATTTT. It codes for CATSDFGSSTDTQYF.